This TCR beta chain was profiled in a study of shared clonotypes between healthy human individuals. Study-level information: There were three CD4 naive, three CD4 memory, two CD8 naive and one CD8 memory plates per donor. General observations from the study: What limited the represented genetic and exposure-history diversity was the small number of donors.

For every subset, genomic DNA was evenly distributed across several immunoSEQ plates. Sequencing was performed with immunoSEQ multiplex PCR; in TCRdb, only in-frame clones are kept and a portion is missing. The sample consists of about 2.4 million clones, over 85% of them appearing once. This clone was found a few times. The target antigen is unknown. CDR3 length: 22 residues. This clonotype was obtained from a man between 18 and 35 years old in good health. Some clones in this sample may be carry-over from other donors' samples. What was sequenced was naive CD4+ T cells from PBMCs. The subset was: CD45RA+ positively selected. The chain joins TRBV21-1 to TRBJ1-2. TRBV21-1 is tagged as a pseudogene. CDR3 DNA sequence: TGTGCCAGCAGCACACCCCCCACTTGGAGCAGCTTTTGGCAGGGACCCAACTATGGCTACACCTTC. Translated: CASSTPPTWSSFWQGPNYGYTF.